The next 27 T cell receptor beta chains were all read from a single sample in a study of blood T cell repertoires in COVID-19. Some clones are missing from TCRdb's copy, which holds only in-frame ones; the method was immunoSEQ multiplex PCR. The sample includes about 160,000 clones, more than 80% of them seen just once. Sequencing used peripheral blood. Receptors originate from a woman aged 60 to 75 with COVID-19, enrolled during active disease.

The count of this clone is one. The rearrangement joins TRBV18 to TRBJ1-1, with 8 bases matching TRBD1. The germline CDR1 and CDR2 sequences are KGHSH and LQKENI. V shed 2 bases, J shed 1 base, and the junction held 9 bases outside the gene matches. The CDR3 consists of 17 residues. CDR3 nucleotides: TGTGCCAGCTCACCATTCCGGTCAGGGGGCCCGAACACTGAAGCTTTCTTT. This translates into CASSPFRSGGPNTEAFF. Together with reference TRBV18 and TRBJ1-1, the CDR3 gives the full variable domain: NAGVMQNPRHLVRRRGQEARLRCSPMKGHSHVYWYRQLPEEGLKFMVYLQKENIIDESGMPKERFSAEFPKEGPSILRIQQVVRGDSAAYFCASSPFRSGGPNTEAFFGQGTRLTVV.

V gene TRBV3-1 (or the pseudogene TRBV3-2) combines with J gene TRBJ2-7; a possible D gene is TRBD1 (6 bases). Trimming left V 0 bases short and J 1 base short, with 10 bases between. Germline V CDR1 and CDR2: LGHDT, YNNKEL (reference sequence). This CDR3 comprises 15 residues. In DNA, the CDR3 is TGTGCCAGCAGCCAAGATCTAGGACAGTCCTACGAGCAGTACTTC. This codes for CASSQDLGQSYEQYF.

The CDR3 region is CASSLAGQIMNTEAFF. As DNA, the CDR3 is TGCGCCAGCAGCTTGGCAGGGCAGATCATGAACACTGAAGCTTTCTTT. The rearrangement links TRBV5-1 to TRBJ1-1; maybe TRBD1 (5 bases). CDR1 and CDR2 (germline): SGHRS, YFSETQ. V was shortened by 0 bases and J by 0 bases, with 12 bases between the two germline ends. The length of the CDR3 is 16 residues. Full variable domain (missing parts from reference TRBV5-1 and TRBJ1-1): KAGVTQTPRYLIKTRGQQVTLSCSPISGHRSVSWYQQTPGQGLQFLFEYFSETQRNKGNFPGRFSGRQFSNSRSEMNVSTLELGDSALYLCASSLAGQIMNTEAFFGQGTRLTVV.

V gene TRBV27 combines with J gene TRBJ1-1; a weak D match, TRBD1 (6 bases). Germline CDR1 and CDR2: MNHEY and SMNVEV (reference sequence). V lost 7 bases, J lost 1 base, and 10 bases lay in between. CDR3 length equals 13 residues. In DNA form, the CDR3 reads TGTGCCAGCACACAGGGACCGAACACTGAAGCTTTCTTT. This codes for CASTQGPNTEAFF.

The rearrangement joins TRBV6-2 or TRBV6-3 to TRBJ1-2; TRBD1 might be the D (5 bases). V lost 5 bases and J 5 bases, leaving 9 bases between the germline ends. The CDR3 runs to 12 residues. CDR1 is MNHEY and CDR2 is SVGEGT in the germline V gene. The CDR3: CASSPQGYGYTF. The CDR3 DNA is TGTGCCAGCAGTCCGCAGGGTTATGGCTACACCTTC.

The chain joins TRBV7-2 to TRBJ2-3; 11 bases line up with TRBD1. Germline CDR1 SGHTA, CDR2 FQGNSA. The CDR3 runs to 12 residues. J was trimmed by 14 bases and V by 3 bases; bases with no gene match: 4. The DNA of the CDR3 is TGTGCCAGCAGCTTGGACAGGGGGCGTAGGTATTTT. Protein sequence: CASSLDRGRRYF. Complete variable domain (other parts from reference TRBV7-2 and TRBJ2-3): GAGVSQSPSNKVTEKGKDVELRCDPISGHTALYWYRQSLGQGLEFLIYFQGNSAPDKSGLPSDRFSAERTGGSVSTLTIQRTQQEDSAVYLCASSLDRGRRYFGPGTRLTVL.

The chain is built from TRBV18 and TRBJ1-2; 9 bases fit TRBD1. Looked up from germline, CDR1 is KGHSH and CDR2 is LQKENI. After removal of 3 bases from V and 3 bases from J, the junction contained 5 bases not matched to a gene. This CDR3 is 15 amino acids long. CDR3 in DNA: TGTGCCAGCTCACCTCCGGGACAGGGCTACTATGGCTACACCTTC. Its protein is CASSPPGQGYYGYTF.

The chain combines TRBV12-5 with TRBJ1-1, with a tentative D call TRBD1 (5 bases). Trimming took off 5 bases at V and 5 bases at J, with 21 bases between the two ends. The CDR3 totals 16 residues. The germline gives CDR1 LGHNT, CDR2 FRNRAP. CDR3 DNA sequence: TGTGCTAGTGGTCTTGCCCGGCCAGGGTGGCGGACTGAAGCTTTCTTT. Protein: CASGLARPGWRTEAFF.

The chain carries TRBV3-1 (or the pseudogene TRBV3-2) and TRBJ1-1, with D perhaps matching TRBD1 (5 bases). The germline V gene encodes CDR1 LGHDT and CDR2 YNNKEL (reference sequence). Trimming took 1 base from V and 0 from J, leaving 21 bases between them. The CDR3 totals 19 residues. The CDR3 DNA sequence: TGTGCCAGCAGCCAAGCACGGAGAGTGGCAGGGAAGATGAACACTGAAGCTTTCTTT. Protein: CASSQARRVAGKMNTEAFF.

The rearrangement links TRBV7-3 to TRBJ1-2; the D is unclear. Trimming removed 3 bases from V and 2 bases from J, with 7 bases in between. Germline lookup yields CDR1 SGHTA and CDR2 FQGTGA. The CDR3 covers 13 residues. In DNA, the CDR3 is TGTGCCAGCAGCTTCGGTGTAAACTATGGCTACACCTTC. Translation: CASSFGVNYGYTF.

CDR3 in amino acids: CASSQATSSGGGDNEQFF. The CDR3 DNA is TGTGCCAGCAGCCAGGCCACTTCTAGCGGGGGGGGTGACAATGAGCAGTTCTTC. The chain links TRBV3-1 (or the pseudogene TRBV3-2) to TRBJ2-1; 12 bases align to TRBD2. The CDR3 is 18 residues long. Germline-derived CDR1 and CDR2 are LGHDT and YNNKEL (reference sequence). The V gene end was trimmed by 3 bases and the J gene end by 5 bases; junction bases not matched to a gene: 11.

The chain has TRBV4-2 and TRBJ1-5, with D perhaps matching TRBD1 (6 bases). Germline V gene data show CDR1 as LGHNA and CDR2 as YNFKEQ. The V end lost 4 bases, the J end lost 5 bases, and 9 bases lay between the germline ends. This CDR3 is 13 amino acids long. CDR3 loop: CASSPAGDQPQHF. The CDR3 region has the DNA TGTGCCAGCAGCCCTGCAGGGGATCAGCCCCAGCATTTT.

V and J are TRBV6-5 and TRBJ2-3; a weak D match, TRBD1 (5 bases). The ends were cut back, 4 bases at V and 5 bases at J, with 13 bases in the middle. From germline, CDR1 is MNHEY and CDR2 SVGAGI. The CDR3 is made up of 14 amino acids. In DNA, the CDR3 is TGTGCCAGCAGTTCGAGACAGATCCGAGATACGCAGTATTTT. This sequence encodes CASSSRQIRDTQYF.

The V gene is TRBV27, the J gene TRBJ2-2, with 8 bases fitting TRBD1. The V gene end was trimmed by 7 bases and the J gene end by 7 bases; junction bases not matched to a gene: 8. The length of the CDR3 is 14 residues. Per germline, CDR1 MNHEY and CDR2 SMNVEV (reference sequence). The CDR3 loop reads CASTNRQGHGELFF. As DNA, the CDR3 is TGTGCCAGCACCAATCGACAGGGGCACGGGGAGCTGTTTTTT.

This clone was seen a few times. The gene calls are TRBV21-1 and TRBJ1-5; the table assigns TRBD1, which was not confirmed against the DNA. TRBV21-1 is noted as a pseudogene. This CDR3 contains 16 residues. The CDR3 loop reads CASSNRHRGGNQPQHF. The CDR3 DNA follows: TGTGCCAGCAGCAACCGACACAGGGGTGGCAATCAGCCCCAGCATTTT.

The rearrangement uses TRBV7-2 and TRBJ1-5, with D possibly matching TRBD1 (6 bases). The CDR3 is 13 amino acids. Germline CDR1 is SGHTA and CDR2 is FQGNSA. The germline V and J ends were trimmed by 5 bases and 6 bases, with 11 bases remaining between them. CDR3 protein: CASSLTGFQPQHF. The CDR3 DNA reads TGTGCCAGCAGCCTAACAGGGTTTCAGCCCCAGCATTTT. Looking up the rest from reference TRBV7-2 and TRBJ1-5 gives the full variable domain: GAGVSQSPSNKVTEKGKDVELRCDPISGHTALYWYRQSLGQGLEFLIYFQGNSAPDKSGLPSDRFSAERTGGSVSTLTIQRTQQEDSAVYLCASSLTGFQPQHFGDGTRLSIL.

The gene calls are TRBV5-6 and TRBJ1-1, with a tentative D call TRBD1 (5 bases). V shed 4 bases and J shed 2 bases, with 15 bases lying between them. This CDR3 has 15 residues. The germline V gene has CDR1 SGHDT and CDR2 YYEEEE. The CDR3 reads CASSRMQGINTEAFF. CDR3 bases: TGTGCCAGCAGCCGGATGCAGGGTATCAACACTGAAGCTTTCTTT.

This chain uses TRBV5-1 with TRBJ1-3; the match to TRBD1 covers 11 bases. Germline lookup yields CDR1 SGHRS and CDR2 YFSETQ. The length of the CDR3 is 19 residues. The junction had 13 bases not matched to a gene; V was cut back by 3 bases and J by 2 bases. The CDR3 coding sequence is TGCGCCAGCAGCTATGCCGGGACAGGGGGGATCATTACTGGAAACACCATATATTTT. Amino acid sequence: CASSYAGTGGIITGNTIYF.

This chain links TRBV4-3 with TRBJ1-1; D might be TRBD1 (5 bases). Between the trimmed V and J ends, which lost 3 bases and 4 bases, there was a span of 15 bases. CDR3 length equals 15 residues. From germline, CDR1 is LGHNA and CDR2 YSLEER. This chain's CDR3 is CASSHWDSGITEAFF. The CDR3 DNA reads as TGCGCCAGCAGCCATTGGGACTCGGGGATCACTGAAGCTTTCTTT.

The V call is TRBV7-3, the J call TRBJ1-2; 7 bases are shared with TRBD1. Germline trimming cut 3 bases from V and 8 bases from J; bases unmatched to any gene: 6. This CDR3 region has 13 residues. Germline loops: CDR1 SGHTA, CDR2 FQGTGA. The CDR3 region has the DNA TGTGCCAGCAGCTTCACAGGGGCTGGGGGCTACACCTTC. Translated: CASSFTGAGGYTF. The variable domain in full, completed from reference TRBV7-3 and TRBJ1-2, reads GAGVSQTPSNKVTEKGKYVELRCDPISGHTALYWYRQSLGQGPEFLIYFQGTGAADDSGLPNDRFFAVRPEGSVSTLKIQRTERGDSAVYLCASSFTGAGGYTFGSGTRLTVV.

J is TRBJ1-2 and V is TRBV6-2 or TRBV6-3, with 7 bases identical to TRBD1. This CDR3 is 14 amino acids long. Germline V CDR1 and CDR2: MNHEY, SVGEGT. V lost 5 bases to trimming and J lost 2 bases; unmatched junction nucleotides: 5. CDR3 region: CASSKLQGNYGYTF. The CDR3, as DNA: TGTGCCAGCAGTAAACTACAGGGGAACTATGGCTACACCTTC.

This chain connects TRBV18 to TRBJ1-2, with 9 bases aligning to TRBD1. This CDR3 has 14 residues. V was clipped by 4 bases and J by 2 bases; unmatched bases: 2. Germline CDR1 reads KGHSH; CDR2 reads LQKENI. The CDR3 sequence: CASSRDRANYGYTF. The CDR3 region has the DNA TGTGCCAGCTCACGGGACAGGGCAAACTATGGCTACACCTTC.

The chain carries TRBV19 and TRBJ1-3, with 7 nucleotides matching TRBD1. The V gene end was trimmed by 3 bases and the J gene end by 8 bases; junction bases not matched to a gene: 10. The length of the CDR3 is 15 residues. Looked up from germline, CDR1 is LNHDA and CDR2 is SQIVND (reference sequence). CDR3 DNA sequence: TGTGCCAGTAGTATGGGACAGAGCATAAAGGACACCATATATTTT. It translates to CASSMGQSIKDTIYF.

The V call is TRBV24-1, the J call TRBJ2-3; 12 bases line up with TRBD1. Looked up from germline, CDR1 is KGHDR and CDR2 is SFDVKD. This CDR3 has 16 residues. J lost 5 bases, V lost 4 bases, and 6 bases had no gene match. Here the CDR3 reads CATSETGTGGVDTQYF. CDR3 DNA: TGTGCCACCAGTGAAACCGGGACAGGGGGCGTAGATACGCAGTATTTT.

The chain recombines TRBV30 with TRBJ2-1; 10 nucleotides agree with TRBD2. There are 15 residues in the CDR3. Germline lookup yields CDR1 GTSNPN and CDR2 SVGIG (reference sequence). Losses at the gene ends were 7 bases for V and 3 bases for J; bases not matched to a gene: 9. This CDR3 reads CAYLAGALIYNEQFF. The CDR3 coding sequence is TGTGCCTATCTAGCGGGGGCCCTTATCTACAATGAGCAGTTCTTC.

V gene TRBV5-8 combines with J gene TRBJ2-5, with TRBD2 matching over 9 bases. Germline loops: CDR1 SGHTS, CDR2 YDEGEE. The CDR3 spans 18 residues. J lost 2 bases, V lost 0 bases, and 11 bases had no gene match. CDR3 in amino acids: CASSLGRGSGGPQETQYF. In nucleotides, the CDR3 is TGTGCCAGCAGCTTGGGGCGGGGAAGCGGGGGGCCACAAGAGACCCAGTACTTC.

The CDR3 loop is CASSPRGSNTGELFF. The CDR3 DNA sequence: TGTGCCAGCAGCCCCCGGGGTTCGAACACCGGGGAGCTGTTTTTT. V usage is TRBV5-4 and J usage is TRBJ2-2; D perhaps matches TRBD2 (5 bases). Looked up from germline, CDR1 is SGHNT and CDR2 is YYREEE (reference sequence). V was clipped by 4 bases and J by 0 bases, with 10 bases between them. The CDR3 totals 15 residues. The full variable domain, in which reference TRBV5-4 and TRBJ2-2 provide the parts outside the CDR3, is ETGVTQSPTHLIKTRGQQVTLRCSSQSGHNTVSWYQQALGQGPQFIFQYYREEENGRGNFPPRFSGLQFPNYSSELNVNALELDDSALYLCASSPRGSNTGELFFGEGSRLTVL.